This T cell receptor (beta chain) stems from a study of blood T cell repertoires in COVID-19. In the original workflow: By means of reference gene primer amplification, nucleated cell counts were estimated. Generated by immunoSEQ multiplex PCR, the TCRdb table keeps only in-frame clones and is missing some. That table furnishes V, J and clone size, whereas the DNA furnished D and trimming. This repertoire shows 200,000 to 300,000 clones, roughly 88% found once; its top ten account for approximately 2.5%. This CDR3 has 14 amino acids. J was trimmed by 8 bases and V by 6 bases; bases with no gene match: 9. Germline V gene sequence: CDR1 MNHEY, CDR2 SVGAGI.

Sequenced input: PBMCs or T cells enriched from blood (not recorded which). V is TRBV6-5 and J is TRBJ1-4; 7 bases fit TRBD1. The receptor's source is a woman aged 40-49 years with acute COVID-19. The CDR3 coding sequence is TGTGCCAGCAGGCTCGACAGGGTCAGGGAAAAACTGTTTTTT. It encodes CASRLDRVREKLFF.